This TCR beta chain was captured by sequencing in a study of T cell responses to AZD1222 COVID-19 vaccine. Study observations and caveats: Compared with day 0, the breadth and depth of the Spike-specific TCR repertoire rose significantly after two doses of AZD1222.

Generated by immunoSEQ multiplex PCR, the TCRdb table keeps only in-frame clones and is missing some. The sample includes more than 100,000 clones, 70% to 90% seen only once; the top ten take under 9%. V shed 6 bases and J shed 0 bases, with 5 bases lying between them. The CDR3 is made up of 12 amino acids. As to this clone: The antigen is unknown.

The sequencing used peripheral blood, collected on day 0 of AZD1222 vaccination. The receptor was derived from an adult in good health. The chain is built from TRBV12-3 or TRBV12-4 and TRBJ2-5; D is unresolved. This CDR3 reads CASSGNQETQYF. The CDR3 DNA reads TGTGCCAGCAGCGGTAACCAAGAGACCCAGTACTTC.